Described below is a single T cell receptor beta chain sequence and its context. What it binds is unknown. In germline, CDR1 is SQVTM, CDR2 ANQGSEA. The CDR3 is 16 residues long. V lost 6 bases and J 0 bases, leaving 21 bases between the germline ends. TCRdb analysed the 5' RACE reads with MiXCR anew, one entry per CDR3 protein. This table holds roughly 690,000 distinct CDR3 sequences, less than 25% found once. These data are taken from a study of identical twins. Study conclusions and caveats: For out-of-frame alpha sequences shared by twins, low generation probability was in excess.

In addition, the sample was reused for a study of T cells expressing NK-cell markers. That source reports: Over 5 donors showed dominant NKG2C+ clonotypes comprising roughly 1.0-7.0% of their CD8+ T cells.

This chain links TRBV29-1 with TRBJ2-7; possible D gene TRBD1, 6 bases. The sequence was obtained from a woman between 18 and 29 years old in good health. Sequencing was performed on PBMCs. This chain's CDR3 is CSVVLSPQGPSYEQYF. The DNA for the CDR3 is TGCAGCGTCGTCCTCTCCCCACAGGGTCCCTCCTACGAGCAGTACTTC.